These T cell receptor beta chains were read from a single sample in a study of blood T cell repertoires in COVID-19. Clones were read by immunoSEQ multiplex PCR, and TCRdb kept only the in-frame ones, dropping some. The sample consists of 300,000 or so clones, about 82% of them appearing once. Input material: peripheral blood. The receptors were gathered from a woman aged 45 to 65 with acute or convalescent COVID-19. Each CDR3 is given with its conserved first and last residue. D genes are given only for firm matches. Rows may omit the clone size; those that give it use once, few, many or a size class.

>TRBD2|TRBJ2-3|-|TRBV5-4|15
TGTGCCAGCAGCTTGGCGGCGGGAGAAATAGATACGCAGTATTTT
CASSLAAGEIDTQYF
>-|TRBJ2-2|-|TRBV25-1|17
TGTGCCAGCAGTGGGTACAGGGTGCTCGGTTTAGCCGGGGAGCTGTTTTTT
CASSGYRVLGLAGELFF
>-|TRBJ1-6|-|TRBV5-1|15
TGCGCCAGCAGCTCCCAGGGTATCCAAACTTCACCCCTCCACTTT
CASSSQGIQTSPLHF
>-|TRBJ2-7|once|TRBV18|14
TGTGCCAGCTCACCCGGGACATCTTTCTACGAGCAGTACTTC
CASSPGTSFYEQYF
>-|TRBJ2-2|-|TRBV27|10
TGTGCCAGCGGCGGGGGGGAGCTGTTTTTT
CASGGGELFF
>TRBD2|TRBJ2-2|-|TRBV4-2|17
TGTGCCAGCAGCCAATTCGCGGGAGGGGGATATCCCGGGGAGCTGTTTTTT
CASSQFAGGGYPGELFF
>TRBD2|TRBJ2-2|-|TRBV5-1|16
TGCGCCAGCAGCCAACTAGCGGGGGAGAACACCGGGGAGCTGTTTTTT
CASSQLAGENTGELFF
>TRBD2|TRBJ2-7|-|TRBV11-2|14
TGTGCCAGCAGCTCCCAGCGGGGCCCCTACGAGCAGTACTTC
CASSSQRGPYEQYF
>TRBD1|TRBJ2-5|-|TRBV5-4|16
TGTGCCAGCAGCTCTACAGGGGTCCAGGGAAAAGAGACCCAGTACTTC
CASSSTGVQGKETQYF
>-|TRBJ2-1|-|TRBV29-1|15
TGCAGCGTTGAAGATCCTATTTCCTCCTACAATGAGCAGTTCTTC
CSVEDPISSYNEQFF
>-|TRBJ1-5|-|TRBV7-2|15
TGTGCCAGCAGCCCCTCGACAGCGATAGCGGGGGCCCAGCATTTT
CASSPSTAIAGAQHF
>-|TRBJ1-4|-|TRBV5-1|13
TGCGCCAGCAGCTTTGAGGGTCGGGAAAAACTGTTTTTT
CASSFEGREKLFF
>TRBD1|TRBJ2-2|-|TRBV28|13
TGTGCCAGCACCACCAGGGGGCACGGGGAGCTGTTTTTT
CASTTRGHGELFF
>TRBD2|TRBJ2-7|-|TRBV5-6|16
TGTGCCAGCAGCACAGACACTAGCGGGAGTCCCTACGAGCAGTACTTC
CASSTDTSGSPYEQYF
>-|TRBJ1-4|-|TRBV28|14
TGTGCCAGCAGTTCCCCGGGGGTCCGGGAAAAACTGTTTTTT
CASSSPGVREKLFF
>TRBD2|TRBJ2-7|-|TRBV28|13
TGTGCCAGCCAAGATAGCGGGAGAGGGGAGCAGTACTTC
CASQDSGRGEQYF
>-|TRBJ2-7|-|TRBV10-1|14
TGCGCCAGCATTTGCGGAATTTACTCCTACGAGCAGTACTTC
CASICGIYSYEQYF
>TRBD2|TRBJ2-1|few|TRBV5-1|13
TGCGCCAGCAGTCCCGGACTAGTAGATGAGCAGTTCTTC
CASSPGLVDEQFF
>-|TRBJ1-2|-|TRBV19|16
TGTGCCAGTAGTATTTCCCGACAGTCGTTCGTGTCTGGCTACACCTTC
CASSISRQSFVSGYTF
>TRBD1|TRBJ1-1|-|TRBV11-2|17
TGTGCCAGCAGCCCGGGGGCAGGGGGCCATCGGAACACTGAAGCTTTCTTT
CASSPGAGGHRNTEAFF
>TRBD2|TRBJ2-5|-|TRBV27|15
TGTGCCAGCAGTCCTGGGACTAGTAGGGATGAGACCCAGTACTTC
CASSPGTSRDETQYF
>TRBD1|TRBJ2-1|-|TRBV5-1|16
TGCGCCAGCAGCCTGCCAGGACAGGGGGCTGCAGGTGAGCAGTTCTTC
CASSLPGQGAAGEQFF
>TRBD1|TRBJ1-5|once|TRBV27|14
TGTGCCAGCAGCCCGGACAGGGACAACCAGCCCCAGCATTTT
CASSPDRDNQPQHF
>TRBD1|TRBJ1-2|-|TRBV7-9|15
TGTGCCAGCAGCTCCCCAGGACAGGAGAACTATGGCTACACCTTC
CASSSPGQENYGYTF
>TRBD1|TRBJ1-6|-|TRBV6-1|14
TGTGCCAGCAGTGATGGGACAGGGAATTCACCCCTCCACTTT
CASSDGTGNSPLHF
>-|TRBJ2-1|-|TRBV5-1|15
TGCGCCAGCAGCTTGGCCAGGGGTGCACCCGATGAGCAGTTCTTC
CASSLARGAPDEQFF
>-|TRBJ2-5|-|TRBV11-3|14
TGTGCCAGCAGCTTAGACAGGGGTGATGGGACCCAGTACTTC
CASSLDRGDGTQYF
>TRBD2|TRBJ2-3|-|TRBV28|16
TGTGCCAGCAGCACCATAGCGGGAACTAGCACAGATACGCAGTATTTT
CASSTIAGTSTDTQYF
>TRBD1|TRBJ2-1|-|TRBV10-3|13
TGTGCCATCAGTAGAACGGACAGGAATGAGCAGTTCTTC
CAISRTDRNEQFF
>TRBD1|TRBJ1-2|-|TRBV7-9|13
TGTGCCAGCAGCCGGGACAGACGCTATGGCTACACCTTC
CASSRDRRYGYTF
>-|TRBJ1-3|-|TRBV30|14
TGTGCCTGGATTGGGGACAAGGCTGGAAACACCATATATTTT
CAWIGDKAGNTIYF
>-|TRBJ2-1|-|TRBV13|13
TGTGCCAGCAGCTTTCGGTCTTACAATGAGCAGTTCTTC
CASSFRSYNEQFF
>TRBD2|TRBJ2-1|-|TRBV4-3|17
TGCGCCAGCAGCCAGCGGACTAGCGGGTTTACCTACAATGAGCAGTTCTTC
CASSQRTSGFTYNEQFF
>-|TRBJ1-1|few|TRBV7-8|13
TGTGCCAGCAGCCGATCCAGGAACACTGAAGCTTTCTTT
CASSRSRNTEAFF
>-|TRBJ2-1|-|TRBV7-9|15
TGTGCCAGCAGCTTCTACGGGATAGGGAACAATGAGCAGTTCTTC
CASSFYGIGNNEQFF
>TRBD1|TRBJ1-2|-|TRBV3-1/TRBV3-2|13
TGTGCCAGCAGCCGACAGGGGGGGTATGGCTACACCTTC
CASSRQGGYGYTF
>TRBD2|TRBJ2-3|-|TRBV30|16
TGTGCCTGGAGTCTAGGACTAGCGGGAGTTGGAGATACGCAGTATTTT
CAWSLGLAGVGDTQYF
>TRBD1|TRBJ1-2|-|TRBV18|15
TGTGCCAGCTCACCCCGGACAGGGGAGGACTATGGCTACACCTTC
CASSPRTGEDYGYTF
>-|TRBJ2-7|many|TRBV4-2|15
TGTGCCAGCAGCCAAGATCGCCTAGTAGACTACGAGCAGTACTTC
CASSQDRLVDYEQYF
>TRBD1|TRBJ2-3|-|TRBV6-1|14
TGTGCCAGCTCCCGGGACAGGGGCACAGATACGCAGTATTTT
CASSRDRGTDTQYF
>TRBD1|TRBJ1-6|-|TRBV10-3|13
TGTGCCATCAGTCGACAGGGAAAGTCACCCCTCCACTTT
CAISRQGKSPLHF
>TRBD1|TRBJ2-1|-|TRBV9|16
TGTGCCAGCAGCACCCAAGGGGGCCGTGGTATGGATGAGCAGTTCTTC
CASSTQGGRGMDEQFF
>-|TRBJ1-2|-|TRBV13|12
TGTGCCAGCGGTCGGGAGCGGGATGGCTACACCTTC
CASGRERDGYTF
>-|TRBJ2-3|-|TRBV5-1|14
TGCGCCAGCAGCTTGGCCGGACAGTCAGATACGCAGTATTTT
CASSLAGQSDTQYF
>-|TRBJ2-3|-|TRBV5-4|17
TGTGCCAGCAGCCCAAAGGGGGGGGGCGCCAGCACAGATACGCAGTATTTT
CASSPKGGGASTDTQYF
>TRBD1|TRBJ1-6|-|TRBV5-1|14
TGCGCCAGCAGCTCCGGACAGGGAAACTCACCCCTCCACTTT
CASSSGQGNSPLHF
>TRBD1|TRBJ2-1|-|TRBV7-3|14
TGTGCCAGCAGCGCATCGGGACAGGGGTCGGCCCAGTTCTTC
CASSASGQGSAQFF
>TRBD2|TRBJ2-7|once|TRBV27|18
TGTGCCAGCAGTTTATTGGGAGGGACTAGCGGCCTTTACTACGAGCAGTACTTC
CASSLLGGTSGLYYEQYF
>TRBD2|TRBJ2-7|-|TRBV7-3|13
TGTGCCAGCAGCCCATTTATAGCGGGAGAGCAGTACTTC
CASSPFIAGEQYF
>-|TRBJ1-5|few|TRBV6-6|15
TGTGCCAGCAGTCTTTCAGGGACTGGCAATCAGCCCCAGCATTTT
CASSLSGTGNQPQHF
>-|TRBJ2-5|-|TRBV28|14
TGTGCCAGCAGTTTGGTGCAGGGGAGCGAGACCCAGTACTTC
CASSLVQGSETQYF
>TRBD1|TRBJ1-2|-|TRBV28|20
TGTGCCAGCAGTCCCCTAGTCCGGACAGGGGGACCAGCGGCTTGGTATGGCTACACCTTC
CASSPLVRTGGPAAWYGYTF
>-|TRBJ1-3|-|TRBV5-1|12
TGCGCCAGCAGCCCAGGGTTGCACACCATATATTTT
CASSPGLHTIYF
>-|TRBJ2-1|-|TRBV15|13
TGTGCCACCAGCAGGGGAGTTTACAATGAGCAGTTCTTC
CATSRGVYNEQFF
>-|TRBJ2-3|-|TRBV28|15
TGTGCCAGCATTGCCCTCGGGTGGGGCACAGATACGCAGTATTTT
CASIALGWGTDTQYF
>-|TRBJ2-5|-|TRBV5-1|13
TGCGCCAGCAGCTTGAACAGGGAAGAGACCCAGTACTTC
CASSLNREETQYF
>-|TRBJ2-7|-|TRBV20-1|11
TGCAGCGCCGGTAGCTCCTACGAGCAGTACTTC
CSAGSSYEQYF
>-|TRBJ2-7|-|TRBV15|15
TGTGCCACCAGCAGAGATCCCGGGGGCTCCTACGAGCAGTACTTC
CATSRDPGGSYEQYF
>-|TRBJ1-1|-|TRBV27|13
TGTGCCAGCAGTCCCGGGGGGGGGACTGAAGCTTTCTTT
CASSPGGGTEAFF